The 30 T cell receptor beta chains below all came from one sample that was sequenced in a study of low-dose radiotherapy and immunotherapy resistance in tumors. Noted time point: after trial treatment. As to treatment: LDRT plus nivolumab, ipilimumab, low-dose cyclophosphamide and aspirin (RACIN trial). Alpha and beta chains were covered, as first-strand cDNA relied on TRAV- and TRBV-specific primers. A roughly 19-cycle PCR with a constant-region primer and V-primer adapter amplified TCRs. In TCRdb, the reads were re-called with MiXCR into one record per CDR3 protein. This table holds tens of thousands of distinct CDR3 sequences, 20% to 25% found once. This specimen consisted of PBMCs, obtained after low-dose radiotherapy plus immunotherapy. Receptor source: a female donor with ovarian cancer.

This clonotype was observed many times. The rearrangement joins TRBV2 to TRBJ2-1; no clear D gene. This CDR3 spans 14 amino acids. The germline V and J ends were trimmed by 7 bases and 3 bases, with 13 bases remaining between them. Looked up from germline, CDR1 is SNHLY and CDR2 is FYNNEI. CDR3 in DNA: TGTGCCAGCAACAACCGGGCCGTCTACAATGAGCAGTTCTTC. Translation: CASNNRAVYNEQFF.

This clonotype was recorded at least ten times. The chain links TRBV29-1 to TRBJ2-7; D is perhaps TRBD1 (5 bases). Deletions cut 4 bases from V and 2 bases from J, with 12 bases between. The germline gives CDR1 SQVTM, CDR2 ANQGSEA. This CDR3 region has 13 residues. As DNA, the CDR3 is TGCAGCGTTGTACAGGACAACACCTACGAGCAGTACTTC. Protein sequence: CSVVQDNTYEQYF.

In this sample, this clonotype turned up many times. V usage is TRBV5-6 and J usage is TRBJ2-5; possibly TRBD1 for D (5 bases). V gave up 2 bases and J gave up 5 bases, with 7 bases separating them. This CDR3 is built from 12 residues. Germline V lookup: CDR1 SGHDT, CDR2 YYEEEE. The CDR3 sequence: CASSFHRETQYF. The CDR3 DNA follows: TGTGCCAGCAGCTTTCACAGGGAGACCCAGTACTTC. The full variable domain, rest sourced from reference TRBV5-6 and TRBJ2-5, is DAGVTQSPTHLIKTRGQQVTLRCSPKSGHDTVSWYQQALGQGPQFIFQYYEEEERQRGNFPDRFSGHQFPNYSSELNVNALLLGDSALYLCASSFHRETQYFGPGTRLLVL.

For the CDR3, the DNA is TGTGCCAGCAGCCTCCAAAGCACCGGGGAGCTGTTTTTT. Its translation: CASSLQSTGELFF. The chain links TRBV11-3 to TRBJ2-2; D not resolved. Trimming stripped 5 bases from V and 4 bases from J, with 8 bases between. There are 13 residues in the CDR3. Germline V gives CDR1 SGHNT, CDR2 YENEEA.

This clonotype appeared many times. The chain joins TRBV3-1 to TRBJ1-5; no clear D gene. V lost 0 bases to trimming and J lost 1 base, with 7 bases between them. The CDR3 has 15 residues. Germline lookup yields CDR1 LGHDT and CDR2 YNNKEL (reference sequence). CDR3 DNA: TGTGCCAGCAGCCAAGATACCCGAAGCAATCAGCCCCAGCATTTT. Protein product: CASSQDTRSNQPQHF.

In its sample, this clonotype was seen many times. The V and J genes are TRBV2 and TRBJ2-1; a weak D match, TRBD1 (5 bases). Trimming removed 6 bases from V and 0 bases from J, with 9 bases in between. The CDR3 extends over 14 amino acids. The V gene's germline CDR1 is SNHLY and CDR2 FYNNEI. CDR3 bases: TGTGCCAGCAGCGTCGACAGCTCCTACAATGAGCAGTTCTTC. Translation gives CASSVDSSYNEQFF.

This clonotype was detected ten times or more. At one of its ends the junction is not consistent with the germline gene, which may arise from a read error. This chain joins TRBV5-1 and TRBJ1-1; maybe TRBD1 (6 bases). The length of the CDR3 is 13 residues. Germline CDR1 is SGHRS and CDR2 is YFSETQ. The CDR3 region has the DNA TGTGCCAGCAGCCTACAGGGTAACACTGAAGCTTTCTTT. Its protein product is CASSLQGNTEAFF. Full variable domain (outside the CDR3, taken from reference TRBV5-1 and TRBJ1-1): KAGVTQTPRYLIKTRGQQVTLSCSPISGHRSVSWYQQTPGQGLQFLFEYFSETQRNKGNFPGRFSGRQFSNSRSEMNVSTLELGDSALYLCASSLQGNTEAFFGQGTRLTVV.

This clonotype was recorded at least ten times. This rearrangement joins TRBV5-1 to TRBJ1-1; TRBD1 agrees at 9 bases. This CDR3 comprises 17 residues. Looked up from germline, CDR1 is SGHRS and CDR2 is YFSETQ. With V trimmed by 4 bases and J by 2 bases, 12 bases remained unmatched. The CDR3 bases are TGCGCCAGCAGCCCACCGGGGGGACAGGGAAGTAACACTGAAGCTTTCTTT. This codes for CASSPPGGQGSNTEAFF.

This clonotype was seen a single time. A far larger clone lies a single base away; this is likely a read error. V and J are TRBV27 and TRBJ2-4; 7 bases are a match to TRBD1. With V trimmed by 5 bases and J by 13 bases, 20 bases remained unmatched. Germline loops: CDR1 MNHEY, CDR2 SMNVEV (reference sequence). This CDR3 has 16 residues. The CDR3 region is CASSPNRGSSYNEQYF. Written as DNA, the CDR3 is TGTGCCAGCAGTCCGAACAGGGGAAGCTCCTACAATGAGCAGTACTTC.

At least ten counts were recorded for this clonotype. For the CDR3, the DNA is TGCAGTGGGGCGGGAGGGCCCTCCGGAGATACGCAGTATTTT. Translated, it gives CSGAGGPSGDTQYF. This chain uses TRBV20-1 with TRBJ2-3; 9 nucleotides match TRBD2. V shed 7 bases and J 5 bases; nucleotides not matched to a gene: 10. Germline CDR1 DFQATT, CDR2 SNEGSKA (reference sequence). The CDR3 is made up of 14 amino acids.

This clonotype was seen many times. The chain couples TRBV6-1 to TRBJ2-5; D unresolved. The CDR3 spans 12 residues. Germline V gene data show CDR1 as MNHNS and CDR2 as SASEGT. Trimming pared 4 bases from V and 6 bases from J, leaving 9 bases between. The CDR3 bases are TGTGCCAGCAGTGTGGCGGCAAAGACCCAGTACTTC. This sequence encodes CASSVAAKTQYF.

This clonotype was detected ten times or more. The chain carries TRBV6-4 and TRBJ1-2, with D unclear. The germline V gene encodes CDR1 MRHNA and CDR2 SNTAGT. V dropped 4 bases and J dropped 6 bases, with 12 bases sitting between them. The CDR3 is 13 residues long. The CDR3, as DNA: TGTGCCAGCAGTGCAACCTTCGAGCATGGCTACACCTTC. Its translation: CASSATFEHGYTF.

Ten or more counts support this clonotype. The chain carries TRBV21-1 and TRBJ2-2. TRBV21-1 is an annotated pseudogene. The CDR3 is made up of 16 amino acids. CDR3 loop: CASSNGPATPAGELFF. The DNA for the CDR3 is TGTGCCAGCAGCAATGGTCCAGCAACGCCGGCCGGGGAGCTGTTTTTT.

On this clonotype itself: With only one base between it and a far larger clone, this is likely a read error. The rearrangement joins TRBV5-3 to TRBJ2-5; 13 bases are a match to TRBD2. TRBV5-3 is an ORF, and what it does is uncertain. The CDR3 covers 17 residues. The V and J ends lost 8 bases and 11 bases, in that order; junction bases with no gene match: 21. CDR3 sequence: CASRPTLTSGRYNEQYF. CDR3 DNA: TGTGCCAGCCGACCAACTCTGACTAGCGGGAGGTACAATGAGCAGTACTTC.

Points on this clonotype: Relative to the germline gene, one junction end is altered; a read error may explain this. The CDR3 loop is CASSLSPGSRETQYF. The CDR3 coding sequence is TGTGCCAGCAGCCTCAGCCCCGGATCCCGAGAGACCCAGTACTTC. The gene calls are TRBV5-1 and TRBJ2-5, with D unresolved. CDR3 length: 15 residues. Germline lookup yields CDR1 SGHRS and CDR2 YFSETQ. The variable domain in full, completed from reference TRBV5-1 and TRBJ2-5, reads KAGVTQTPRYLIKTRGQQVTLSCSPISGHRSVSWYQQTPGQGLQFLFEYFSETQRNKGNFPGRFSGRQFSNSRSEMNVSTLELGDSALYLCASSLSPGSRETQYFGPGTRLLVL.

This clonotype was found many times. The chain is built from TRBV23-1 and TRBJ2-7, with TRBD1 matching over 12 bases. TRBV23-1 is noted as an ORF with a role that remains uncertain. This CDR3 has 18 amino acids. V was pared by 2 bases and J by 1 base, with 9 bases of the junction left unmatched. Written as DNA, the CDR3 is TGCGCCAGCAGTCAAAGGGACAGGGGGCGTAGGAGTTCCTACGAGCAGTACTTC. Its translation: CASSQRDRGRRSSYEQYF.

This clonotype was observed a handful of times. The J gene is TRBJ1-5, the V gene TRBV3-1; a weak D match, TRBD1 (6 bases). V lost 4 bases to trimming and J lost 3 bases, with 19 bases between them. There are 17 residues in the CDR3. CDR1 and CDR2 from the germline V gene are LGHDT and YNNKEL (reference sequence). DNA for the CDR3: TGTGCCAGCAGCCCCGGCCCCCAGGGGATAAACAATCAGCCCCAGCATTTT. This sequence encodes CASSPGPQGINNQPQHF.

Many counts were recorded for this clonotype. V is TRBV9 and J is TRBJ1-1; D unresolved. This CDR3 has 15 amino acids. Trimming removed 0 bases at V and 1 base at J, with 10 bases between. The germline CDR1 and CDR2 sequences are SGDLS and YYNGEE. CDR3 protein: CASSVESAWNTEAFF. CDR3 DNA: TGTGCCAGCAGCGTAGAGTCAGCTTGGAACACTGAAGCTTTCTTT.

This clonotype was detected many times. The genes are TRBV14 and TRBJ1-6; tentative D call: TRBD1 (5 bases). Germline values: CDR1 SGHDN, CDR2 FVKESK. The ends were cut back, 3 bases at V and 5 bases at J, with 17 bases in the middle. The CDR3 length is 17 residues. The CDR3 nucleotides are TGTGCCAGCAGCCACGGGAGCGCCAGGGCGAATAATTCACCCCTCCACTTT. Translating it yields CASSHGSARANNSPLHF.

V usage is TRBV27 and J usage is TRBJ2-7; no clear D gene. The CDR3 consists of 14 residues. V lost 5 bases to trimming and J lost 2 bases, with 13 bases between them. Germline CDR1 reads MNHEY; CDR2 reads SMNVEV (reference sequence). CDR3 loop: CASSGYILPYEQYF. The DNA of the CDR3 is TGTGCCAGCAGTGGGTATATCTTACCCTACGAGCAGTACTTC.

This clonotype has only a few counts. V usage is TRBV7-2 and J usage is TRBJ2-7; 7 positions match TRBD1. The CDR3 loop spans 14 amino acids. The junction had 9 bases not matched to a gene; V was cut back by 8 bases and J by 2 bases. The germline V gene encodes CDR1 SGHTA and CDR2 FQGNSA. This chain's CDR3 is CASRLMQGAYEQYF. Here the CDR3 DNA reads TGTGCCAGCCGCCTGATGCAGGGGGCCTACGAGCAGTACTTC.

This clonotype was counted many times. This CDR3 reads CSARSDGRGTDTQYF. The CDR3 nucleotides are TGCAGTGCTAGATCGGACGGAAGGGGAACAGATACGCAGTATTTT. The chain combines TRBV20-1 with TRBJ2-3; weak D call: TRBD1 (5 bases). The germline V and J ends were trimmed by 2 bases and 3 bases, with 15 bases remaining between them. The CDR3 loop spans 15 amino acids. Per germline, CDR1 DFQATT and CDR2 SNEGSKA (reference sequence).

This chain connects TRBV20-1 to TRBJ2-2, with D perhaps TRBD2 (6 bases). The V gene's germline CDR1 is DFQATT and CDR2 SNEGSKA (reference sequence). There are 16 residues in the CDR3. V lost 2 bases and J lost 0, with 13 bases in between. The chain's CDR3 is CSARPQVAANTGELFF. The CDR3 region has the DNA TGCAGTGCTAGACCCCAGGTAGCGGCGAACACCGGGGAGCTGTTTTTT.

This clonotype was recorded at least ten times. The chain carries TRBV3-1 and TRBJ2-7, with 9 bases identical to TRBD1. CDR1 and CDR2 from the germline V gene are LGHDT and YNNKEL (reference sequence). J lost 1 base, V lost 4 bases, and 5 bases had no gene match. The CDR3 is 15 residues long. The CDR3 coding sequence is TGTGCCAGCAGCCCAGGACAGGGGTTTTCCTACGAGCAGTACTTC. Translation: CASSPGQGFSYEQYF.

This clonotype has at least ten counts. The V call is TRBV9, the J call TRBJ2-3; D unresolved. The germline CDR1 and CDR2 sequences are SGDLS and YYNGEE. CDR3 size: 14 residues. V lost 0 bases to trimming and J lost 6 bases, with 11 bases between them. The DNA for the CDR3 is TGTGCCAGCAGCGTAGGTGGTTTCGATGATACGCAGTATTTT. Amino acid sequence: CASSVGGFDDTQYF.

At least ten counts were recorded for this clonotype. This chain links TRBV5-1 with TRBJ2-7; either TRBD1 or TRBD2 may supply D (5 bases each). Germline V gene sequence: CDR1 SGHRS, CDR2 YFSETQ. V lost 4 bases to trimming and J lost 3 bases, with 8 bases between them. The CDR3 covers 12 residues. CDR3 sequence: CASSGGNYEQYF. In nucleotides, the CDR3 is TGCGCCAGCAGCGGGGGAAACTACGAGCAGTACTTC.

This clonotype was counted ten times or more. J is TRBJ2-3 and V is TRBV7-9, with D uncertain. The V end was cut by 2 bases, the J end by 6 bases, with 9 bases between. CDR1 SEHNR and CDR2 FQNEAQ come from the germline V gene (reference sequence). The CDR3 has 13 amino acids. The CDR3 loop is CASSLSTGDTQYF. The CDR3 nucleotides are TGTGCCAGCAGCTTATCGACTGGCGATACGCAGTATTTT.

This clonotype was seen at least ten times. The chain employs TRBV28 and TRBJ2-7; 7 bases agree with TRBD1. Trimming at V came to 6 bases and at J to 0 bases, leaving 2 bases not matched to a gene. This CDR3 has 13 amino acids. Germline lookup yields CDR1 MDHEN and CDR2 SYDVKM. The CDR3, as DNA: TGTGCCAGCAGAAGACAGGGCTCCTACGAGCAGTACTTC. Protein: CASRRQGSYEQYF. Complete variable domain (other parts from reference TRBV28 and TRBJ2-7): DVKVTQSSRYLVKRTGEKVFLECVQDMDHENMFWYRQDPGLGLRLIYFSYDVKMKEKGDIPEGYSVSREKKERFSLILESASTNQTSMYLCASRRQGSYEQYFGPGTRLTVT.

This clonotype has ten or more counts. J is TRBJ2-6 and V is TRBV6-2 or TRBV6-3; D unresolved. V lost 7 bases, J lost 0 bases, and 16 bases lay in between. Germline V CDR1 and CDR2: MNHEY, SVGEGT. This CDR3 region has 17 residues. CDR3 region: CASTSQPSSSGANVLTF. CDR3 DNA sequence: TGTGCCAGCACGTCGCAACCGTCCTCCTCTGGGGCCAACGTCCTGACTTTC.

V and J are TRBV30 and TRBJ2-2; no clear D gene. Germline CDR1 is GTSNPN and CDR2 is SVGIG (reference sequence). The CDR3 is 15 amino acids. V was clipped by 5 bases and J by 3 bases, with 16 bases between them. The CDR3 is CAWVPDRLDTGELFF. In nucleotides, the CDR3 is TGTGCCTGGGTACCAGACCGACTCGACACCGGGGAGCTGTTTTTT.